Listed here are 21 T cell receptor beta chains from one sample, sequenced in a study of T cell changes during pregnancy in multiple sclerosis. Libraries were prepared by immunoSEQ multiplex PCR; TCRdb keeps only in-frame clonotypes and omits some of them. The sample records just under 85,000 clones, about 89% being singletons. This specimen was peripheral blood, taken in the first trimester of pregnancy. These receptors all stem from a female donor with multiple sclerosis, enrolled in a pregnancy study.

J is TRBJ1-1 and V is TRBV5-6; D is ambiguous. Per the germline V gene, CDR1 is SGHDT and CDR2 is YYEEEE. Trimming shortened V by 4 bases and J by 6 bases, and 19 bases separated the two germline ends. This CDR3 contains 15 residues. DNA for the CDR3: TGTGCCAGCAGCACCAGGCCCCCCGGGAGGGCTGAAGCTTTCTTT. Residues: CASSTRPPGRAEAFF.

For the CDR3, the DNA is TGTGCCAGCAGCGTAGCTGGGACAGGGAACTATGGCTACACCTTC. Translation: CASSVAGTGNYGYTF. V usage is TRBV9 and J usage is TRBJ1-2; 9 bases are shared with TRBD1. CDR3 length equals 15 residues. V trimming: 0 bases; J trimming: 2 bases; junction bases outside the gene matches: 2. The germline V gene encodes CDR1 SGDLS and CDR2 YYNGEE.

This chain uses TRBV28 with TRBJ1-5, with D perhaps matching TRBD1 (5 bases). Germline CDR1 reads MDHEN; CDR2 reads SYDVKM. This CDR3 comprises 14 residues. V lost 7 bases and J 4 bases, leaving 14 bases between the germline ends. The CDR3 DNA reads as TGTGCCAGCACCGCGGGGGGGGGTAATCAGCCCCAGCATTTT. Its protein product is CASTAGGGNQPQHF.

The CDR3 region is CAISDGDRDEKLFF. CDR3 in DNA: TGTGCCATCAGTGACGGAGACAGGGATGAAAAACTGTTTTTT. The chain recombines TRBV10-3 with TRBJ1-4; 7 bases map to TRBD1. The CDR3 covers 14 residues. V trimming: 3 bases; J trimming: 6 bases; junction bases outside the gene matches: 4. Germline values: CDR1 ENHRY, CDR2 SYGVKD.

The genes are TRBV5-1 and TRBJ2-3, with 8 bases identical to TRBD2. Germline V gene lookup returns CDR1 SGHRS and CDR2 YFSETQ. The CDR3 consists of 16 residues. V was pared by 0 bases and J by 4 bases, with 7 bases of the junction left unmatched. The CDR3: CASSLARREAADTQYF. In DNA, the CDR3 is TGCGCCAGCAGCTTGGCAAGGCGGGAGGCGGCAGATACGCAGTATTTT. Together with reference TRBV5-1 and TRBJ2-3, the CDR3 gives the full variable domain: KAGVTQTPRYLIKTRGQQVTLSCSPISGHRSVSWYQQTPGQGLQFLFEYFSETQRNKGNFPGRFSGRQFSNSRSEMNVSTLELGDSALYLCASSLARREAADTQYFGPGTRLTVL.

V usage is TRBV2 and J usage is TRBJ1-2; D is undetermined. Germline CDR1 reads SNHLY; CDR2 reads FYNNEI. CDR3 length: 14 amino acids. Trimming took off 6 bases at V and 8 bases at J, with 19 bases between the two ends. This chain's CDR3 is CASRYRGLLQGYTF. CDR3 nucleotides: TGTGCCAGCAGGTACCGCGGTCTCCTACAAGGCTACACCTTC.

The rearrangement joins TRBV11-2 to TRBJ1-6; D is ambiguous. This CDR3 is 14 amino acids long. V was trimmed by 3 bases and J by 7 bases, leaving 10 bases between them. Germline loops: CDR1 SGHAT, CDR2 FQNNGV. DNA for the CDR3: TGTGCCAGCAGCTTTTGGACTCAAAATTCACCCCTCCACTTT. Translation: CASSFWTQNSPLHF.

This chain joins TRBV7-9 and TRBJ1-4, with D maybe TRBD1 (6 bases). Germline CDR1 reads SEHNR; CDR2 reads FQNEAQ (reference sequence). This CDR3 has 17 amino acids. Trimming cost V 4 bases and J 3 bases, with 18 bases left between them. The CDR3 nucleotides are TGTGCCAGCAGCTCAGGGACAAACGGTCCTTCTAATGAAAAACTGTTTTTT. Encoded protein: CASSSGTNGPSNEKLFF.

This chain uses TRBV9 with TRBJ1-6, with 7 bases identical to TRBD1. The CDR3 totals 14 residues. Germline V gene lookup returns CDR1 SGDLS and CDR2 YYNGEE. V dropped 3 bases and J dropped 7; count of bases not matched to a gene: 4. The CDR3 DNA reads TGTGCCAGCAGCGGACAGGGTGGAAATTCACCCCTCCACTTT. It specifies CASSGQGGNSPLHF. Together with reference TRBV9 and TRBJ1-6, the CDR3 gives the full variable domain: DSGVTQTPKHLITATGQRVTLRCSPRSGDLSVYWYQQSLDQGLQFLIQYYNGEERAKGNILERFSAQQFPDLHSELNLSSLELGDSALYFCASSGQGGNSPLHFGNGTRLTVT.

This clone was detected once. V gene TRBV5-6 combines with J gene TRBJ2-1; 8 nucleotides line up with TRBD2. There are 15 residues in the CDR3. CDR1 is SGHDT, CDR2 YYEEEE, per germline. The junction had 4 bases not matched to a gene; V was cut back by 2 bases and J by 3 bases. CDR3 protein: CASSFTSGNYNEQFF. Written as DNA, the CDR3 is TGTGCCAGCAGCTTTACTAGCGGAAACTACAATGAGCAGTTCTTC.

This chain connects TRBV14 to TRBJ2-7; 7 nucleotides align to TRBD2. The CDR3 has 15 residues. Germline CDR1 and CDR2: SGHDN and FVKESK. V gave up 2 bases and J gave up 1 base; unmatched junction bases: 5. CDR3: CASSQLRGSSYEQYF. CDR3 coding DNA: TGTGCCAGCAGCCAATTGCGGGGGTCATCCTACGAGCAGTACTTC. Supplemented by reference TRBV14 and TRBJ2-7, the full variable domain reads EAGVTQFPSHSVIEKGQTVTLRCDPISGHDNLYWYRRVMGKEIKFLLHFVKESKQDESGMPNNRFLAERTGGTYSTLKVQPAELEDSGVYFCASSQLRGSSYEQYFGPGTRLTVT.

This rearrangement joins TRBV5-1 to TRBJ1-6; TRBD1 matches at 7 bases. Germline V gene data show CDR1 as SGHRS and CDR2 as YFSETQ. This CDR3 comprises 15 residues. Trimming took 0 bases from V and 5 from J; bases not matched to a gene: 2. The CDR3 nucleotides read TGCGCCAGCAGCTTGGAGGGACAGCATAATTCACCCCTCCACTTT. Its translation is CASSLEGQHNSPLHF.

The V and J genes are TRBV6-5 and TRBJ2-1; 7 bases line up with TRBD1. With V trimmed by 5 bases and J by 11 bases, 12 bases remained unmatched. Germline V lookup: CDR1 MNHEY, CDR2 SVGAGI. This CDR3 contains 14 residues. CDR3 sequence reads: CASSPSTGRVKQFF. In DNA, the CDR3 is TGTGCCAGCAGTCCTTCGACAGGGCGAGTGAAGCAGTTCTTC.

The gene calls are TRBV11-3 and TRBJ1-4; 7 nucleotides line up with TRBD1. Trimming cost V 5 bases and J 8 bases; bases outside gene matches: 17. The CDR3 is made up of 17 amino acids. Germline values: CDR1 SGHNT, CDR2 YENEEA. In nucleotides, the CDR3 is TGTGCCAGCAGCCCCTTCCGACAGGGCTCCGAAGGAGAAAAACTGTTTTTT. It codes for CASSPFRQGSEGEKLFF.

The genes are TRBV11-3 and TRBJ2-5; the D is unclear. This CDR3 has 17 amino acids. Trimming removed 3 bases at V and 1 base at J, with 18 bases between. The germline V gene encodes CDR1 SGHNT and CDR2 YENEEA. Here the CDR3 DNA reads TGTGCCAGCAGCTTTACGTCGTTCAGCGCCCTCCAAGAGACCCAGTACTTC. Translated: CASSFTSFSALQETQYF.

The CDR3 loop is CASSETTGGQYEQYF. The CDR3 DNA is TGTGCCAGCAGCGAAACTACAGGGGGCCAATACGAGCAGTACTTC. The chain combines TRBV5-5 with TRBJ2-7, with 9 bases aligning to TRBD1. Germline lookup yields CDR1 SGHKS and CDR2 YYEKEE (reference sequence). This CDR3 is 15 amino acids long. The junction had 9 bases not matched to a gene; V was cut back by 4 bases and J by 4 bases.

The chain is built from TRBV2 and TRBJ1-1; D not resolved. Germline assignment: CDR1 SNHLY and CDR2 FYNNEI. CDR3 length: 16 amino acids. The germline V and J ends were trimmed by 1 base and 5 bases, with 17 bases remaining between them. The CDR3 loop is CASSEDYGLLGTEAFF. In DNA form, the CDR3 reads TGTGCCAGCAGTGAAGATTACGGACTCTTAGGGACTGAAGCTTTCTTT.

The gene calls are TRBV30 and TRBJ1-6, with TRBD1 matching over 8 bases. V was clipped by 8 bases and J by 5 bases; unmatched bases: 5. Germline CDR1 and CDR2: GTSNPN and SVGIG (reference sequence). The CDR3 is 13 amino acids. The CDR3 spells CATRGPDNSPLHF. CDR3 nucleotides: TGTGCCACCAGGGGGCCCGATAATTCACCCCTCCACTTT. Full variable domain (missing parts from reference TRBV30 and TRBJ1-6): SQTIHQWPATLVQPVGSPLSLECTVEGTSNPNLYWYRQAAGRGLQLLFYSVGIGQISSEVPQNLSASRPQDRQFILSSKKLLLSDSGFYLCATRGPDNSPLHFGNGTRLTVT.

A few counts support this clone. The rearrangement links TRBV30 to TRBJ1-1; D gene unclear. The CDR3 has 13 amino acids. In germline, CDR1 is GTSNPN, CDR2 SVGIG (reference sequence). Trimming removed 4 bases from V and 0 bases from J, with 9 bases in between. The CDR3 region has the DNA TGTGCCTGGACACTGGGAGTGAACACTGAAGCTTTCTTT. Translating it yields CAWTLGVNTEAFF.

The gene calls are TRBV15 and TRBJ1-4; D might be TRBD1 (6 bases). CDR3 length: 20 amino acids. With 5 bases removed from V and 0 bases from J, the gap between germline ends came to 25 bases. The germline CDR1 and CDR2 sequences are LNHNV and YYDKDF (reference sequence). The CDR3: CATSGMNRDTRPATNEKLFF. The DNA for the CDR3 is TGTGCCACCAGCGGGATGAACCGGGACACCAGACCTGCAACTAATGAAAAACTGTTTTTT.

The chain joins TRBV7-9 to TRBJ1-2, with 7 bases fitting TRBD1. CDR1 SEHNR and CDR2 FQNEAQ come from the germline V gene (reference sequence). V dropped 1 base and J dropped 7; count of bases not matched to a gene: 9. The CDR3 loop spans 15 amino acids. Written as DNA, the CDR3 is TGTGCCAGCAGCTTAGTGGGAGCAGGGGGGATTGGCTACACCTTC. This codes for CASSLVGAGGIGYTF.